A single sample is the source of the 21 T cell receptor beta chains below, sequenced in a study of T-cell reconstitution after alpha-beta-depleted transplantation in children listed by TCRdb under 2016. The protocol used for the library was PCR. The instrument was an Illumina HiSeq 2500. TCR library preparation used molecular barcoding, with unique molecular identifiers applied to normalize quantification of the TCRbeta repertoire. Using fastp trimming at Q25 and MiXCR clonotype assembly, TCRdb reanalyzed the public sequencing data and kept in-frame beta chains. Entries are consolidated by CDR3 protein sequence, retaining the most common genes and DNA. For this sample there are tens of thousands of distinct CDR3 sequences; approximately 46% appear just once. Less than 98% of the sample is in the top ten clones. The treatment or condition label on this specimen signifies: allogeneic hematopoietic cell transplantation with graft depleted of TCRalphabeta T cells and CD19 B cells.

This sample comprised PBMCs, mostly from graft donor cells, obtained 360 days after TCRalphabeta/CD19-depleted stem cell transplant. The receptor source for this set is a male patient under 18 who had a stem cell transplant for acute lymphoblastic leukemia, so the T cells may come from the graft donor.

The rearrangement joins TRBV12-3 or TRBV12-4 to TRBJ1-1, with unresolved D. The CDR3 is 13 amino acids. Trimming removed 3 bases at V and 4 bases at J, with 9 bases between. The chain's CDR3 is CASSLVVSTEAFF. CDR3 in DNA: TGTGCCAGCAGTTTGGTGGTGAGCACTGAAGCTTTCTTT.

The CDR3 sequence: CASNPSGGATEQYF. The CDR3 DNA is TGTGCCAGCAACCCTAGCGGGGGGGCGACCGAGCAGTACTTC. The chain couples TRBV12-3 or TRBV12-4 to TRBJ2-7, with 12 bases lining up with TRBD2. The CDR3 runs to 14 residues. With 7 bases clipped from V and 6 bases from J, the junction kept 7 bases outside the gene matches.

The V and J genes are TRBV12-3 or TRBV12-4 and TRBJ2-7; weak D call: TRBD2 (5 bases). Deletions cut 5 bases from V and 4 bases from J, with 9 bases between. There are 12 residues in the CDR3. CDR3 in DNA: TGTGCCAGCAGTCCAGGACTGTACGAGCAGTACTTC. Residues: CASSPGLYEQYF.

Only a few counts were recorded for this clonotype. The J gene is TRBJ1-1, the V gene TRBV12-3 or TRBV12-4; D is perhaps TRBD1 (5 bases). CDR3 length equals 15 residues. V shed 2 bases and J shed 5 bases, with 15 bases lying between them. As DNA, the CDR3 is TGTGCCAGCAGTTTAAACCCAGGGATGAGGACTGAAGCTTTCTTT. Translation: CASSLNPGMRTEAFF.

CDR3 sequence (DNA): TGTGCCACCAGTAGCGCCTATGGCTACACCTTC. This translates into CATSSAYGYTF. The rearrangement links TRBV24-1 to TRBJ1-2; unclear D gene. Germline loops: CDR1 KGHDR, CDR2 SFDVKD. The V and J ends lost 6 bases and 4 bases respectively, with 5 bases between them. This CDR3 is 11 amino acids long.

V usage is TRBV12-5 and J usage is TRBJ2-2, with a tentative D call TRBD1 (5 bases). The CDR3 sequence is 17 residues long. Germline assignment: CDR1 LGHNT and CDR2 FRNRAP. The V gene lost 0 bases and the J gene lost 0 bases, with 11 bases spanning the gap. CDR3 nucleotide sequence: TGTGCTAGTGGTTTGGTACTCCAGGGTGCGAACACCGGGGAGCTGTTTTTT. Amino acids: CASGLVLQGANTGELFF. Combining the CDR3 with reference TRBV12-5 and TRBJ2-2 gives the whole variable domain DARVTQTPRHKVTEMGQEVTMRCQPILGHNTVFWYRQTMMQGLELLAYFRNRAPLDDSGMPKDRFSAEMPDATLATLKIQPSEPRDSAVYFCASGLVLQGANTGELFFGEGSRLTVL.

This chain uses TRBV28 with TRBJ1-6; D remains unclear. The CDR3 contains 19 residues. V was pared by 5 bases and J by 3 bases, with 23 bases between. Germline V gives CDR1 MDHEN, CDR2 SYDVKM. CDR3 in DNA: TGTGCCAGCAGTCCCTACACTGTGGAGCTCTCCAACTATAATTCACCCCTCCACTTT. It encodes CASSPYTVELSNYNSPLHF.

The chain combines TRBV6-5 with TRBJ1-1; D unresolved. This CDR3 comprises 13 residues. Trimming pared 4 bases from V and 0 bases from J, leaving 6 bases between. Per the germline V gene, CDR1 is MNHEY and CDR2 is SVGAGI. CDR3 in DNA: TGTGCCAGCAGTTCGTCAGTGAACACTGAAGCTTTCTTT. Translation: CASSSSVNTEAFF.

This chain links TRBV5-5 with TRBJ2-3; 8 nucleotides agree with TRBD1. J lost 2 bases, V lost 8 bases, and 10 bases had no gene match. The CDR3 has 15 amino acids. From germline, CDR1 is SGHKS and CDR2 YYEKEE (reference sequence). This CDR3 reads CASRGTGYFTDTQYF. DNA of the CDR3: TGTGCCAGTCGTGGGACAGGCTATTTCACAGATACGCAGTATTTT.

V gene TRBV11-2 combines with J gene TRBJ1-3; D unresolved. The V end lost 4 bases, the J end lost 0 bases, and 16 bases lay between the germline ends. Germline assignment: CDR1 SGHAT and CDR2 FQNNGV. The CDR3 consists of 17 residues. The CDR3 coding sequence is TGTGCCAGCAGCTCCCGGGGTCTTCTGGGCTCTGGAAACACCATATATTTT. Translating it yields CASSSRGLLGSGNTIYF. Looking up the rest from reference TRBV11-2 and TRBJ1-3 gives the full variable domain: EAGVAQSPRYKIIEKRQSVAFWCNPISGHATLYWYQQILGQGPKLLIQFQNNGVVDDSQLPKDRFSAERLKGVDSTLKIQPAKLEDSAVYLCASSSRGLLGSGNTIYFGEGSWLTVV.

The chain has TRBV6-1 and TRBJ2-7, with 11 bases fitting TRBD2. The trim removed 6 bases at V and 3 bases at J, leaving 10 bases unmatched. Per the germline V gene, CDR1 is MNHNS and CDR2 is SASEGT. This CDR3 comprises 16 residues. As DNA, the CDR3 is TGTGCCAGCAGCCAACCCGGACTAGCGGGTTTCTACGAGCAGTACTTC. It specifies CASSQPGLAGFYEQYF.

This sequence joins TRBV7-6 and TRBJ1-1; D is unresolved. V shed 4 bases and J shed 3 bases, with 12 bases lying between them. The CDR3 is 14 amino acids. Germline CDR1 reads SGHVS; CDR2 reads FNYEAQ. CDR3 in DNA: TGTGCCAGCAGCTCATCCCATGGGGACACTGAAGCTTTCTTT. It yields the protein CASSSSHGDTEAFF.

The CDR3 DNA follows: TGCAGTGCTAGGGCTCACGACAGGAGCTCCTACAATGAGCAGTTCTTC. Encoded protein: CSARAHDRSSYNEQFF. The chain combines TRBV20-1 with TRBJ2-1; perhaps TRBD1 as D (6 bases). This CDR3 is built from 16 residues. The germline CDR1 and CDR2 sequences are DFQATT and SNEGSKA (reference sequence). V was cut by 3 bases and J by 0 bases, with 15 bases left in between.

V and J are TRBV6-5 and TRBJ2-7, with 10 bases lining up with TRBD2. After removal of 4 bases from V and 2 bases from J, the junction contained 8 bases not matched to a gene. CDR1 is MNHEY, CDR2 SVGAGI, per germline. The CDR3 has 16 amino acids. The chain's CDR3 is CASSSISGRATYEQYF. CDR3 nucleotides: TGTGCCAGCAGTTCCATAAGCGGGAGGGCCACCTACGAGCAGTACTTC.

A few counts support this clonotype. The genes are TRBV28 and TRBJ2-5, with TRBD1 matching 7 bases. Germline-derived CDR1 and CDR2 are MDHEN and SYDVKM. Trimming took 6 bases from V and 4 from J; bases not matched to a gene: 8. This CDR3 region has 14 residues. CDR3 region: CASSLTGLGETQYF. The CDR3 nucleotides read TGTGCCAGCAGCTTGACAGGGCTCGGAGAGACCCAGTACTTC.

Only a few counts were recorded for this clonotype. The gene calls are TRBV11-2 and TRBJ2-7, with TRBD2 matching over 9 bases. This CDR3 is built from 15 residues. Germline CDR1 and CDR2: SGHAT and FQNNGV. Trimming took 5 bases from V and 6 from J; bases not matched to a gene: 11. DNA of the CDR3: TGTGCCAGCAGCACCACAGGGAGGACTAGCGTCGAGCAGTACTTC. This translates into CASSTTGRTSVEQYF.

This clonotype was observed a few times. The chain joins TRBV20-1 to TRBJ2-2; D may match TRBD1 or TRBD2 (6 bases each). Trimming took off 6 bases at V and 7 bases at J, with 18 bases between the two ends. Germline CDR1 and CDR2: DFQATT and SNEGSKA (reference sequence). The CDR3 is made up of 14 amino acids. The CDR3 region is CSASPRGLGGELFF. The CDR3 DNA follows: TGCAGTGCCTCCCCCCGGGGGCTTGGCGGGGAGCTGTTTTTT.

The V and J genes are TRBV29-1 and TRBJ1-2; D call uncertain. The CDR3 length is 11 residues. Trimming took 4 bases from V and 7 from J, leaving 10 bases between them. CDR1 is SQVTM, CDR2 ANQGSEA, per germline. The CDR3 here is CSVVSRAGYTF. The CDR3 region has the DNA TGCAGCGTTGTATCGAGGGCTGGCTACACCTTC.

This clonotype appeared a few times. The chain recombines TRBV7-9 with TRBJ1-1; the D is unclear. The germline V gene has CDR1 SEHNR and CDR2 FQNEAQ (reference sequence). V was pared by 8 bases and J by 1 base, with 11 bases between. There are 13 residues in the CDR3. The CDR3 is CASRTGGNTEAFF. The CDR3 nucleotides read TGTGCCAGCCGGACGGGCGGGAACACTGAAGCTTTCTTT.

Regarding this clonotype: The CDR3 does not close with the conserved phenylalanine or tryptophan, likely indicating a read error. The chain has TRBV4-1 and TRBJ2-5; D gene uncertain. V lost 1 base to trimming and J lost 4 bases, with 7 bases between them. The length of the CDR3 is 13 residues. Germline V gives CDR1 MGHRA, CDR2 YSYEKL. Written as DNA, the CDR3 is TGCGCCAGCAGCCAAGTTTTTGGAGAGACCCAGTACTCC. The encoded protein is CASSQVFGETQYS.

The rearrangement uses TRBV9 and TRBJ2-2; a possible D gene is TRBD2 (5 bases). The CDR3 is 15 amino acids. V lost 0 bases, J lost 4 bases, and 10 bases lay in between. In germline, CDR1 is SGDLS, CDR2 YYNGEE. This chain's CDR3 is CASSVEAAPTGELFF. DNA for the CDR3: TGTGCCAGCAGCGTAGAAGCGGCCCCCACCGGGGAGCTGTTTTTT.